This record looks at one TCR beta chain sequence and its context. Its antigen is undetermined. CDR1 is ENHRY and CDR2 is SYGVKD in the germline V gene. V was pared by 4 bases and J by 5 bases, with 6 bases of the junction left unmatched. The CDR3 sequence is 14 residues long. The data derive from a study of identical twins. Study-wide results and limits: Rather than following the same donors, the conclusions depended on cross-sectional statistical analysis. Out-of-frame beta chain sequences displayed weaker excess sharing between twins.

A universal primer binding site was introduced by template switching. The final cDNA contained unique molecular identifiers. MiXCR, applied by TCRdb to the 5' RACE reads, yields one record per CDR3 protein. The repertoire holds about 890,000 distinct CDR3 sequences, with roughly 12% as singletons. These data were also filed under a second study, of yellow fever vaccine responses in identical twins.

The material sequenced was PBMCs. This TCR came from a woman under 30 in good health. The V gene is TRBV10-3, the J gene TRBJ1-1; 8 nucleotides line up with TRBD1. CDR3 DNA: TGTGCCATCAGTGGTATACAGGGGGTTACTGAAGCTTTCTTT. This translates into CAISGIQGVTEAFF.